The next 11 T cell receptor beta chains were all read from a single sample in a study of T cell changes during pregnancy in multiple sclerosis. Method: immunoSEQ multiplex PCR; TCRdb's copy keeps in-frame clones and lacks some. The table has 26,000 or so clones, around nine tenths seen once. Material: CD8+ T cells from peripheral blood mononuclear cells, obtained in the second trimester of pregnancy. The receptors come from a female donor with multiple sclerosis, enrolled in a pregnancy study.

This chain connects TRBV4-3 to TRBJ1-1, with D unresolved. V was shortened by 6 bases and J by 9 bases, with 17 bases between the two germline ends. Germline CDR1 reads LGHNA; CDR2 reads YSLEER. CDR3 size: 13 residues. As DNA, the CDR3 is TGCGCCAGCAGTCCCGGGGTACGAGAAAAAGCTTTCTTT. Its protein is CASSPGVREKAFF.

The gene calls are TRBV6-6 and TRBJ2-5, with 8 positions matching TRBD2. Trimming removed 4 bases from V and 2 bases from J; junction bases left unmatched: 6. Germline V gene lookup returns CDR1 MNHNY and CDR2 SVGAGI (reference sequence). CDR3 length: 15 residues. CDR3 loop: CASSSVVAGQETQYF. The CDR3 DNA follows: TGTGCCAGCAGTTCGGTAGTAGCGGGGCAAGAGACCCAGTACTTC.

The DNA of the CDR3 is TGCAGCGTTGGGTGGCGAGGGATGTATGGCTACACCTTC. Translation gives CSVGWRGMYGYTF. This rearrangement joins TRBV29-1 to TRBJ1-2; D is undetermined. Germline CDR1 reads SQVTM; CDR2 reads ANQGSEA. The CDR3 totals 13 residues. Trimming took off 4 bases at V and 5 bases at J, with 14 bases between the two ends.

V usage is TRBV6-4 and J usage is TRBJ2-3, with D tentatively TRBD1 (6 bases). Germline CDR1 and CDR2: MRHNA and SNTAGT. The CDR3 covers 15 residues. V was clipped by 5 bases and J by 1 base, with 13 bases between them. CDR3 sequence reads: CASSLESGGTDTQYF. DNA for the CDR3: TGTGCCAGCAGTCTCGAATCAGGGGGCACAGATACGCAGTATTTT.

This clone has a handful of counts. This chain links TRBV9 with TRBJ2-2, with D uncertain. Trimming pared 4 bases from V and 1 base from J, leaving 2 bases between. Germline V gene lookup returns CDR1 SGDLS and CDR2 YYNGEE. The CDR3 totals 12 residues. CDR3 nucleotide sequence: TGTGCCAGCAGCCAGAACACCGGGGAGCTGTTTTTT. The encoded protein is CASSQNTGELFF.

The sample holds one count of this clone. The chain carries TRBV30 and TRBJ2-1; the D is unclear. Germline CDR1 reads GTSNPN; CDR2 reads SVGIG (reference sequence). The CDR3 contains 12 residues. The germline V and J ends were trimmed by 0 bases and 6 bases, with 6 bases remaining between them. CDR3: CAWSVSSNEQFF. CDR3 sequence (DNA): TGTGCCTGGAGTGTTTCCAGCAATGAGCAGTTCTTC.

The chain combines TRBV5-4 with TRBJ2-2; D not certain. Trimming removed 1 base from V and 6 bases from J, with 7 bases in between. The CDR3 length is 13 residues. The germline gives CDR1 SGHNT, CDR2 YYREEE (reference sequence). The CDR3 reads CASSLFQSGELFF. The CDR3 DNA follows: TGTGCCAGCAGCTTGTTCCAGTCCGGGGAGCTGTTTTTT.

The V gene is TRBV9, the J gene TRBJ2-7, with 8 bases matching TRBD1. Germline V lookup: CDR1 SGDLS, CDR2 YYNGEE. With 0 bases clipped from V and 4 bases from J, the junction kept 3 bases outside the gene matches. This CDR3 has 14 residues. CDR3 sequence (DNA): TGTGCCAGCAGCGTAGGCGGACAGGGTTACGAGCAGTACTTC. This codes for CASSVGGQGYEQYF.

V gene TRBV5-1 combines with J gene TRBJ1-1; D uncertain. Germline CDR1 SGHRS, CDR2 YFSETQ. The germline V and J ends were trimmed by 4 bases and 3 bases, with 13 bases remaining between them. This CDR3 region has 14 residues. The CDR3: CASSTYPGDTEAFF. CDR3 coding DNA: TGCGCCAGCAGCACGTACCCCGGGGACACTGAAGCTTTCTTT.

This chain joins TRBV5-4 and TRBJ2-2; D might be TRBD2 (6 bases). V was cut by 4 bases and J by 7 bases, with 8 bases left in between. This CDR3 has 12 amino acids. The germline gives CDR1 SGHNT, CDR2 YYREEE (reference sequence). DNA for the CDR3: TGTGCCAGCAGCCGGGGACTCGGGGAGCTGTTTTTT. It encodes CASSRGLGELFF. The whole variable domain, filled in from reference TRBV5-4 and TRBJ2-2, reads ETGVTQSPTHLIKTRGQQVTLRCSSQSGHNTVSWYQQALGQGPQFIFQYYREEENGRGNFPPRFSGLQFPNYSSELNVNALELDDSALYLCASSRGLGELFFGEGSRLTVL.

V usage is TRBV27 and J usage is TRBJ2-2; 9 bases line up with TRBD1. Germline CDR1 reads MNHEY; CDR2 reads SMNVEV (reference sequence). This CDR3 region has 16 residues. After removal of 1 base from V and 6 bases from J, the junction contained 6 bases not matched to a gene. The CDR3 loop is CASSLLYGTGSGELFF. The CDR3 DNA is TGTGCCAGCAGTTTATTGTACGGGACAGGGTCCGGGGAGCTGTTTTTT.